The clone carrying this T cell receptor beta chain was seen more than once but under ten times. Its antigen remains unidentified. RNA transcripts served as the template for amplifying TCR beta CDR3 regions. RT-PCR in the first round (using the HTBI primer set) targeted the TCR CDR3. TCRdb ran MiXCR on the multiplex PCR reads and lists one entry per CDR3 protein. The sample lists a few hundred thousand distinct CDR3 sequences; 15% to 20% were seen once. This entry comes from a study of T cells in Graves' hyperthyroidism and ophthalmopathy. On the basis of clinical symptoms, serum thyroxine and TRAb, thyroid ultrasound and orbital computed tomography, diagnoses were made. The CDR3 loop spans 14 amino acids. Germline V gives CDR1 SGHDT, CDR2 YYEEEE. Trimming stripped 4 bases from V and 1 base from J, with 11 bases between. Study-level findings and limits: Blood also held most thyroid clonotypes expanded beyond 0.001. Ophthalmopathy, which appeared later, was predicted by the model a median about 6 months before onset.

The chain carries TRBV5-6 and TRBJ1-1, with D hard to call. Sequencing was performed on blood. The TCR originated in a man in his forties or fifties with Graves' hyperthyroidism. The CDR3 is CASSEMGRNTEAFF. CDR3 DNA sequence: TGTGCCAGCAGCGAGATGGGCCGGAACACTGAAGCTTTCTTT.